The rows below give T cell receptor beta chains drawn from one sample of a study of identifying expanded T cells in peripheral blood. The protocol was immunoSEQ multiplex PCR, while the TCRdb copy is restricted to in-frame clones and leaves out a portion. Found here are 100,000 to 150,000 clones, about 86% of them singletons; the top ten hold roughly 8%. Sequenced input: blood. These receptors were taken from a person aged 18 to 69 in good health. The CDR3 runs from the conserved cysteine through the conserved F or W. D genes are given only for firm matches. Clone size appears in some rows only: once, few, many, or a class for an expanded clone.

CASGLDTYEQYF	TGTGCCAGTGGGCTGGACACCTACGAGCAGTACTTC	NA	NA	TRBV19	TRBJ2-7
CASSRTINSPLHF	TGTGCCAGCAGCCGAACGATTAATTCACCCCTCCACTTT	NA	once	TRBV7-3	TRBJ1-6
CASSGYGQGANQPQHF	TGTGCCAGTAGTGGGTATGGACAGGGGGCGAATCAGCCCCAGCATTTT	TRBD1	NA	TRBV19	TRBJ1-5
CAISTSAYNEQFF	TGTGCCATCTCGACTAGCGCGTACAATGAGCAGTTCTTC	TRBD2	NA	TRBV10-3	TRBJ2-1
CASSLAQGYDGYTF	TGTGCCAGCAGTTTAGCCCAGGGCTATGATGGCTACACCTTC	NA	NA	TRBV27	TRBJ1-2
CASRLFLSEAFF	TGTGCCAGCAGGCTGTTTTTGAGCGAAGCTTTCTTT	NA	NA	TRBV5-4	TRBJ1-1
CSVGGKQNTEAFF	TGCAGCGTAGGGGGAAAACAGAACACTGAAGCTTTCTTT	NA	few	TRBV29-1	TRBJ1-1
CSVPPGSQETQYF	TGCAGCGTGCCCCCGGGCAGCCAAGAGACCCAGTACTTC	NA	NA	TRBV29-1	TRBJ2-5
CASSIMTSSTYEQYF	TGTGCCAGTAGTATTATGACTAGCTCCACCTACGAGCAGTACTTC	TRBD2	NA	TRBV19	TRBJ2-7
CASSLAGGAGESYGYTF	TGTGCCAGCAGCCTGGCAGGCGGGGCAGGGGAGAGCTATGGCTACACCTTC	NA	few	TRBV7-9	TRBJ1-2
CASSPMAALNTEAFF	TGTGCCAGCAGCCCAATGGCCGCCCTGAACACTGAAGCTTTCTTT	NA	NA	TRBV7-8	TRBJ1-1
CASSVVDRGRGYTF	TGTGCCAGTAGTGTAGTGGACAGGGGCCGTGGCTACACCTTC	TRBD1	few	TRBV19	TRBJ1-2
CASSSGLAGQETQYF	TGTGCCAGCAGCTCGGGACTAGCGGGGCAAGAGACCCAGTACTTC	TRBD2	NA	TRBV7-2	TRBJ2-5
CASSLRAAGQGIHEQYF	TGTGCCAGCAGCTTGAGGGCAGCGGGACAGGGCATCCACGAGCAGTACTTC	TRBD1	NA	TRBV5-6	TRBJ2-7
CASSYSFPNTEAFF	TGTGCCAGCAGTTACTCGTTTCCGAACACTGAAGCTTTCTTT	NA	NA	TRBV6-5	TRBJ1-1
CASSPKRTGHNYGYTF	TGTGCCAGCTCACCGAAAAGGACAGGGCATAACTATGGCTACACCTTC	TRBD1	NA	TRBV18	TRBJ1-2